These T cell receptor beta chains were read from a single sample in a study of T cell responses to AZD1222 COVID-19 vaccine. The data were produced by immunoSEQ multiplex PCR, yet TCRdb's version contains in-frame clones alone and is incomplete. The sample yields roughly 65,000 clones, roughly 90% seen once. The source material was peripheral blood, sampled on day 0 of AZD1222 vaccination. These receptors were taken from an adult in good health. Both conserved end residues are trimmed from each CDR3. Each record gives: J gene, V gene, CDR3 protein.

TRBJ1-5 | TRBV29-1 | TMNRKHREDQPQH
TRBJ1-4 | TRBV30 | AWQGGTNEKLF
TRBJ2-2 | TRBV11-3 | ASSLRQTINTGELF
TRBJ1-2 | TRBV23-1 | ASITGRSGVYGYT
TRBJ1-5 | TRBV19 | ASSTGQLSNQPQH
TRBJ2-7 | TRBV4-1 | ASSHGPGLERSYEQY
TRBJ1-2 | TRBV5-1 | ASSLQDNYGYT
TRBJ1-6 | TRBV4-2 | ASSPRGRNSPLH
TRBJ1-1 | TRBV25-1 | ASTEPRQGGTEAF
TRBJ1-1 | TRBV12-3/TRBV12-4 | ASSQGSNTEAF
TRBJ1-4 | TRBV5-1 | ASSRTSGTPIEKLF
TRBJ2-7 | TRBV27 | ASSSLLGQAYEQY
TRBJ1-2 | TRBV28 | ASRSGGGDYGYT
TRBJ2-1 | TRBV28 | ASSYGGSRNNEQF
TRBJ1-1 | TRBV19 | AVGVNTEAF
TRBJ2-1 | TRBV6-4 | ASSDSPVNEQF
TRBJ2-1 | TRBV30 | AWSGGGRTSGLSYYNEQF
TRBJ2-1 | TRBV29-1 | SVRGLGYNEQF
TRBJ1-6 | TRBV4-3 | ASSQDDGSPLH
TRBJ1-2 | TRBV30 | AWTPTGNYGYT
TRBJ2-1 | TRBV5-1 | ASRRAPGGGNEQF
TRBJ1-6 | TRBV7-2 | ASSLSLVNSPLH
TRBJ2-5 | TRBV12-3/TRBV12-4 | ASSPVGSETQY
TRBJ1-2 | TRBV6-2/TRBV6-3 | ASSTRTGANNYGYT
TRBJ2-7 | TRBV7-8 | ASSLGRQGPYEQY
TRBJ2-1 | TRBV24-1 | ATSPAAAGAYNEQF
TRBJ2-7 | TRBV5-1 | ASSSPGGVRDYEQY
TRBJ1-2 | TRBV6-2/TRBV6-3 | ASSPTGSNYGYT
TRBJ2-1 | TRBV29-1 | SGSSAPYNEQF
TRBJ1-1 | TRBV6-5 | ASSLQGEITEAF
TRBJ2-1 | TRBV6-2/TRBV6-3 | ASSPSGTKTNNEQF
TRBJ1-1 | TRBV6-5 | ASSYTGLNTEAF
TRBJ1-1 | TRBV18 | ASSPEGAWSEAF
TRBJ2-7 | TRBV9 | ASSESSGRWGAYEQY
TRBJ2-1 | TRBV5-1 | ASSLTSGSSNEQF
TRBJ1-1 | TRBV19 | ASSRQMNTEAF
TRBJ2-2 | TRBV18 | ASSPGQTGELF
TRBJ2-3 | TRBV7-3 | ASSSTSTDTQY
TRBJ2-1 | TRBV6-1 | ASSESGPGVPF
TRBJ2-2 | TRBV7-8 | ASLGEEGSGELF
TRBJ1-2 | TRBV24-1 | ATSDYKTGPGGYT
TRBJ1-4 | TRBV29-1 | SAGQGREKLF
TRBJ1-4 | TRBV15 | ATSRDSKNEKLF